Each of the 3 T cell receptor beta chains below was sequenced from the same sample in a study of graft-versus-host responses after intestinal transplantation. The protocol was immunoSEQ multiplex PCR, while the TCRdb copy is restricted to in-frame clones and leaves out a portion. Here the sample spans under 15,000 clones, roughly 30% being singletons. The researchers put 200,000 CFSE-labeled responder cells into plates with 200,000 irradiated, violet-dye-labeled stimulator cells. The material was alloreactive CD8+ T cells from a mixed lymphocyte reaction culture, obtained before intestinal transplant. As for subset: CFSE-low proliferating T cells sorted from roughly 6-day pre-transplant mixed lymphocyte reaction (GvH or HvG direction). The receptors were gathered from a human patient who received an intestinal transplant.

This rearrangement joins TRBV30 to TRBJ1-5; D remains unclear. CDR1 and CDR2 (germline): GTSNPN, SVGIG (reference sequence). The CDR3 is 14 amino acids. Trimming removed 2 bases from V and 0 bases from J, with 8 bases in between. The CDR3 DNA is TGTGCCTGGAGTCTAGGGCCTAGCAATCAGCCCCAGCATTTT. It translates to CAWSLGPSNQPQHF.

Points on this clone: One junction end disagrees with the germline gene, perhaps due to a read error. The genes are TRBV5-4 and TRBJ1-2; 12 nucleotides line up with TRBD1. Looked up from germline, CDR1 is SGHNT and CDR2 is YYREEE (reference sequence). There are 15 residues in the CDR3. The CDR3 DNA reads TGTGCCAGCAGCCTAGGGACAGGGGGCAACTATGGCCACACCTTC. Translated: CASSLGTGGNYGHTF.

This chain links TRBV7-2 with TRBJ2-7; 8 bases agree with TRBD2. CDR3 length: 14 residues. V shed 5 bases, J shed 3 bases, and the junction held 6 bases outside the gene matches. CDR1 and CDR2 from the germline V gene are SGHTA and FQGNSA. The CDR3 nucleotides are TGTGCCAGCAGCCATAGCGGGACGTTCTACGAGCAGTACTTC. Its protein is CASSHSGTFYEQYF. The variable domain in full, completed from reference TRBV7-2 and TRBJ2-7, reads GAGVSQSPSNKVTEKGKDVELRCDPISGHTALYWYRQSLGQGLEFLIYFQGNSAPDKSGLPSDRFSAERTGGSVSTLTIQRTQQEDSAVYLCASSHSGTFYEQYFGPGTRLTVT.